The 20 T cell receptor beta chains below come from one sample, sequenced in a study of cytomegalovirus exposure and HLA in healthy donors. The PCR had 60 Vbeta and 13 Jbeta primers. TCRdb's table, derived via immunoSEQ multiplex PCR, lists solely in-frame clones and lacks some. This repertoire shows roughly 110,000 clones, 70% to 75% found once; its top ten account for 2.5% to 3.5%. What was sequenced was PBMCs. These receptors were taken from a female donor in good health and CMV-seronegative.

The rearrangement uses TRBV15 and TRBJ2-2; TRBD2 aligns across 8 bases. Per germline, CDR1 LNHNV and CDR2 YYDKDF (reference sequence). The CDR3 has 15 residues. V was pared by 1 base and J by 5 bases, with 3 bases of the junction left unmatched. Written as DNA, the CDR3 is TGTGCCACCAGCAGAGTTGCGGGAGGAACCGGGGAGCTGTTTTTT. The encoded protein is CATSRVAGGTGELFF. The full variable domain, its missing parts supplied by reference TRBV15 and TRBJ2-2, is DAMVIQNPRYQVTQFGKPVTLSCSQTLNHNVMYWYQQKSSQAPKLLFHYYDKDFNNEADTPDNFQSRRPNTSFCFLDIRSPGLGDTAMYLCATSRVAGGTGELFFGEGSRLTVL.

J is TRBJ1-1 and V is TRBV5-4; 8 bases map to TRBD1. Losses at the gene ends were 3 bases for V and 1 base for J; bases not matched to a gene: 8. Germline V gene lookup returns CDR1 SGHNT and CDR2 YYREEE (reference sequence). This CDR3 region has 16 residues. The DNA of the CDR3 is TGTGCCAGCAGCTCCGAACACAGGGGGGAGAACACTGAAGCTTTCTTT. This gives the protein CASSSEHRGENTEAFF.

The V call is TRBV12-5, the J call TRBJ2-3; 10 bases are a match to TRBD1. V lost 2 bases, J lost 3 bases, and 2 bases stayed unmatched. The CDR3 extends over 15 amino acids. CDR1 LGHNT and CDR2 FRNRAP come from the germline V gene. The CDR3 nucleotides read TGTGCTAGTGGTTTGAGACAGGGGGCTACAGATACGCAGTATTTT. Amino acids: CASGLRQGATDTQYF.

This clone was detected once. The rearrangement links TRBV7-2 to TRBJ1-1, with 8 bases matching TRBD1. The CDR3 length is 15 residues. Germline V gives CDR1 SGHTA, CDR2 FQGNSA. V trimming: 4 bases; J trimming: 4 bases; junction bases outside the gene matches: 8. The CDR3 sequence: CASSSRTGSITEAFF. In DNA, the CDR3 is TGTGCCAGCAGCTCCCGGACAGGGAGTATCACTGAAGCTTTCTTT.

The V and J genes are TRBV7-9 and TRBJ2-1; D is perhaps TRBD2 (6 bases). From germline, CDR1 is SEHNR and CDR2 FQNEAQ (reference sequence). V gave up 2 bases and J gave up 8 bases, with 16 bases separating them. The CDR3 is 15 residues long. DNA for the CDR3: TGTGCCAGCAGCTTATCGTGGGGGGAGATCCATGAGCAGTTCTTC. Translating gives CASSLSWGEIHEQFF. The entire variable domain, with the rest obtained from reference TRBV7-9 and TRBJ2-1, is as follows: DTGVSQNPRHKITKRGQNVTFRCDPISEHNRLYWYRQTLGQGPEFLTYFQNEAQLEKSRLLSDRFSAERPKGSFSTLEIQRTEQGDSAMYLCASSLSWGEIHEQFFGPGTRLTVL.

The rearrangement links TRBV10-1 to TRBJ2-3; 7 bases map to TRBD2. The length of the CDR3 is 14 residues. The germline V gene encodes CDR1 WNHNN and CDR2 SYGVQD (reference sequence). V shed 3 bases and J 7 bases; nucleotides not matched to a gene: 7. CDR3 sequence: CASSERVSGNTQYF. The CDR3, as DNA: TGCGCCAGCAGTGAAAGAGTGAGCGGGAATACGCAGTATTTT.

The chain has TRBV7-2 and TRBJ2-5; 7 positions agree with TRBD1. Trimming took 6 bases from V and 2 from J; bases not matched to a gene: 3. The germline gives CDR1 SGHTA, CDR2 FQGNSA. The CDR3 loop spans 13 amino acids. The DNA of the CDR3 is TGTGCCAGCAGATCGACAGGGCAAGAGACCCAGTACTTC. Translating it yields CASRSTGQETQYF.

The rearrangement joins TRBV19 to TRBJ1-1; D not resolved. This CDR3 has 14 amino acids. V was pared by 2 bases and J by 6 bases, with 13 bases between. CDR1 LNHDA and CDR2 SQIVND come from the germline V gene (reference sequence). CDR3 DNA: TGTGCCAGTAGTATAATGTTGAGGGAGCCTGAAGCTTTCTTT. This encodes CASSIMLREPEAFF.

The V gene is TRBV5-4, the J gene TRBJ2-1; D remains unclear. The CDR3 is 14 residues long. The germline gives CDR1 SGHNT, CDR2 YYREEE (reference sequence). V shed 4 bases and J shed 2 bases, with 10 bases lying between them. CDR3 residues: CASSQHHAYNEQFF. The CDR3 nucleotides read TGTGCCAGCAGCCAACATCACGCCTACAATGAGCAGTTCTTC.

The rearrangement links TRBV29-1 to TRBJ2-3; TRBD2 agrees at 9 bases. CDR1 SQVTM and CDR2 ANQGSEA come from the germline V gene. CDR3 length: 14 residues. The J segment lost 1 base and the V segment lost 6 bases, leaving 5 bases of the junction unmatched. The CDR3 here is CSVGRTSGTDTQYF. The CDR3 nucleotides read TGCAGCGTGGGGCGGACTAGCGGCACAGATACGCAGTATTTT.

CDR3 DNA: TGTGCCAGCAGTTCACAGACAGTTAGAACTGAAGCTTTCTTT. Its translation is CASSSQTVRTEAFF. The chain couples TRBV28 to TRBJ1-1; TRBD1 is a possible D gene (5 bases). The ends were cut back, 4 bases at V and 5 bases at J, with 14 bases in the middle. Germline CDR1 reads MDHEN; CDR2 reads SYDVKM. The CDR3 contains 14 residues.

The genes are TRBV30 and TRBJ1-2; D remains unclear. CDR1 is GTSNPN and CDR2 is SVGIG in the germline V gene (reference sequence). This CDR3 has 12 residues. The V end was cut by 4 bases, the J end by 3 bases, with 9 bases between. CDR3 sequence: CAWISIHYGYTF. CDR3 sequence (DNA): TGTGCCTGGATTAGTATTCACTATGGCTACACCTTC.

V and J are TRBV30 and TRBJ2-2; D not certain. Trimming cost V 1 base and J 3 bases, with 12 bases left between them. The CDR3 is 15 amino acids. The germline V gene encodes CDR1 GTSNPN and CDR2 SVGIG (reference sequence). The CDR3 sequence is CAWSEPSGYTGELFF. CDR3 nucleotide sequence: TGTGCCTGGAGTGAACCTAGTGGTTACACCGGGGAGCTGTTTTTT.

A note on this clone: Germline is not matched at one junction end, which may reflect a read error. J is TRBJ2-1 and V is TRBV13; 11 bases match TRBD2. This CDR3 comprises 14 residues. The germline V gene encodes CDR1 PRHDT and CDR2 FYEKMQ (reference sequence). The CDR3 DNA follows: TGTGCCAGCAGGTTAGCGGGAGGGCCGATTGAGCAGTTCTTC. The encoded protein is CASRLAGGPIEQFF.

The chain couples TRBV7-9 to TRBJ1-4, with TRBD1 as a possible D gene (5 bases). Germline CDR1 SEHNR, CDR2 FQNEAQ (reference sequence). V shed 3 bases and J shed 7 bases, with 9 bases lying between them. The CDR3 is made up of 13 amino acids. This CDR3 reads CASSLPGREKLFF. The DNA for the CDR3 is TGTGCCAGCAGCTTGCCAGGGCGTGAAAAACTGTTTTTT.

CDR3 sequence: CATAASGGLGQYF. The CDR3 region has the DNA TGTGCCACCGCGGCTAGCGGGGGACTGGGGCAGTACTTC. The chain employs TRBV2 and TRBJ2-5; 10 bases align to TRBD2. With V trimmed by 10 bases and J by 11 bases, 13 bases remained unmatched. The CDR3 extends over 13 amino acids. In germline, CDR1 is SNHLY, CDR2 FYNNEI.

V and J are TRBV19 and TRBJ1-2; possible D gene TRBD1, 6 bases. The CDR3 totals 14 residues. The V gene lost 2 bases and the J gene lost 4 bases, with 11 bases spanning the gap. Germline V gives CDR1 LNHDA, CDR2 SQIVND (reference sequence). DNA for the CDR3: TGTGCCAGTAGTATACCAGGGGCGCCCTATGGCTACACCTTC. Translated: CASSIPGAPYGYTF.

V is TRBV30 and J is TRBJ1-2; 8 nucleotides line up with TRBD1. V gave up 5 bases and J gave up 8 bases; unmatched junction bases: 1. This CDR3 contains 10 residues. Germline values: CDR1 GTSNPN, CDR2 SVGIG (reference sequence). CDR3 sequence: CAWWTGGYTF. The DNA of the CDR3 is TGTGCCTGGTGGACAGGGGGCTACACCTTC.

This clone came up once. The rearrangement joins TRBV6-4 to TRBJ2-7; maybe TRBD2 (6 bases). The assigned J gene may be wrong: the sequence end matches TRBJ2-1 better. This CDR3 has 15 amino acids. Germline-derived CDR1 and CDR2 are MRHNA and SNTAGT. This CDR3 is CASSEQRATYNEQFF. In DNA form, the CDR3 reads TGTGCCAGCAGTGAACAGCGGGCCACCTACAATGAGCAGTTCTTC.

The chain joins TRBV5-1 to TRBJ2-3; TRBD1 matches at 8 bases. J lost 2 bases, V lost 3 bases, and 8 bases had no gene match. This CDR3 comprises 16 residues. In germline, CDR1 is SGHRS, CDR2 YFSETQ. Written as DNA, the CDR3 is TGCGCCAGCAGCTGGACAGGGTGGCCCTACACAGATACGCAGTATTTT. This codes for CASSWTGWPYTDTQYF.